This TCR beta chain was recorded in a study of cytomegalovirus exposure and HLA in healthy donors (dated by TCRdb to the late 2010s). For the wider study: In an earlier analysis of 587 of the donors, approximately 300 Gb of sequence data and about 110 million unique TCR beta sequences from 180 million or so T cells were reported. Donor age, sex, ethnicity and CMV serostatus were compiled together with the repertoire data. Among some 410 genotyped donors of the cohort, an average of roughly 230,000 unique TCR beta nucleotide sequences was sequenced per donor, of which 15% to 20% were non-productive. Typing coverage differed by locus: A, B, C, DRB1 and DQB1 were typed in about 620-630 donors, DQA1 in 522, DPA1 in 600 to 610, and DPB1 in just under 490. An earlier analysis of 587 of the donors used high-throughput TCR beta sequencing to judge whether each TCR beta V gene segment behaved as functional or pseudogenic. The study aimed to test whether cataloging public T cell receptors could reveal signatures of past pathogen exposure. The study used immunosequencing to profile the T cell repertoires of approximately 690 subjects and linked those repertoires to cytomegalovirus serostatus. A later genetic analysis took genome-wide SNP genotypes for about 55% of the 666 donors and used that subset as a discovery cohort. Both class I and class II loci were covered by HLA typing, at four-digit resolution. Among the roughly 430 genotyped donors, roughly 80% belonged to the genetic ancestry cluster associated with self-reported Caucasian donors. Because of strong linkage in the cohort, 5 or 6 DR-DQ haplotypes were treated as single units for association and clustering. Rather than using new phenotypic data, the later analysis identified candidate immune exposures from TCR beta sequences and from how often those sequences occurred across donors. An early release that covered roughly 600 HLA-typed donors contained around 330 gigabases of sequencing data and about 84 million unique TCR sequences. To predict cytomegalovirus infection status, the study combined high-throughput TCR immunosequencing, statistical association of individual TCRs with disease status, and machine learning. A later analysis re-examined previously published TCR beta repertoires from roughly 720 donors and added high-resolution HLA genotyping to investigate patterns of TCR occurrence. Besides the first cohort of around 670 subjects, a separate validation cohort made up of roughly 130 different subjects was used. All discovery cohort repertoires had been generated on a single sequencing platform.

The receptor library was made with the immunoSEQ multiplex PCR assay. For the multiplex PCR, a mixture combining 60 forward primers for TCR Vbeta segments and 13 reverse primers for TCR Jbeta segments was used. The CDR3 region of rearranged TCR beta genes was amplified from genomic DNA by a multiplex PCR assay. The Illumina HiSeq System was used to sequence the amplified TCR beta libraries as 87-base-pair reads. As for how the authors treated the data: In a later analysis, tens of millions of unique TCR beta chains were counted across the roughly 610 repertoires, and about 10 million of these chains were shared by at least two donors. A nearest-neighbor algorithm error-corrected the raw reads and collapsed the reads into unique sequences, merging closely related sequences to remove PCR and sequencing errors. To assign V, D and J gene segments, CDR3 sequences were aligned to IMGT reference sequences. For a sequence to be retained, a match of at least six nucleotides to both a V gene segment and a J gene segment was required. A rearrangement counted as productive if the CDR3 had no stop codons and remained in frame with V and J, and every other rearrangement counted as non-productive. CDR3 was defined by IMGT convention, running from the second conserved V-encoded cysteine to the conserved J-encoded phenylalanine. In an earlier analysis of around 640 of the donors, sequences lacking an unambiguous match to a single V gene segment were excluded. In an earlier analysis of some 590 of the donors, a V segment was called functional when productive rearrangements were above 56.7%, and segregating when the standard deviation between donors exceeded 5%. A statistical classification framework was developed to diagnose cytomegalovirus status using the catalog of TCR beta chain sequences. A later analysis assigned V and J genes by comparing TCR nucleotide sequences with IMGT/GENE-DB human TR gene sequences. In a later analysis, CDR3 sequences and most-parsimonious VDJ recombination scenarios were assigned using the TCRdist pipeline. In a later analysis, every TCR beta chain was defined by the combination of its CDR3 amino acid sequence and its V-gene family, and reads without a unique V-gene family were dropped. As a way to deal with suspected cross-contamination and a sequencing artifact, a later analysis dropped 450 to 600 nucleotide sequences that were highly shared and had low generation probability. For each public chain, a later analysis derived a clonal expansion index from normalized ranks of inferred template counts within each repertoire. A later analysis computed generation probabilities with a VDJ recombination model fitted to out-of-frame rearrangements, and checked the results against IGoR. A later analysis scored TCR-TCR, TCR-HLA and TCR-CMV co-occurrence with hypergeometric tests, applying a repertoire-size bias correction to TCR pairs. In a later analysis, false discovery rates were estimated by permuting HLA or CMV assignments 20 times. In a later analysis, co-occurring TCRs were grouped using DBSCAN, and TCRdist sequence similarity was added for clustering within HLA-allele-positive subsets. Co-occurrence clustering excluded repertoires with fewer than 30,000 or more than 120,000 public chains, plus five with anomalous nucleotide sharing. TCRdb provides this immuneACCESS table in a form limited to in-frame rearrangements. Some clones are lacking; in checked studies, under half of them reflect an unresolved V gene, and why the rest are absent is not known. V, J and clone size derive from that table, while D and trimming were established from the DNA sequence. The sample contains 200,000 to 250,000 clones, 78% of them found a single time. 3.8% of the sample comes from the top ten.

The cohort was made up of about 610 healthy bone marrow donors. At the time of sampling, every cohort member was nominally healthy, though immune exposures that went unrecorded were likely present. The donor tested CMV seronegative, placing the donor among the 350 to 400 seronegative members of the cohort. A peripheral blood sample was collected from each donor, and TCR beta sequencing was performed on peripheral blood mononuclear cells. Genomic DNA was extracted from the blood cell samples with the Qiagen DNeasy Blood Extraction Kit. The CDR3 numbers 16 residues from cysteine through phenylalanine. The only DNA kept is the CDR3, 48 bases in frame from the first base. As encoded in the germline V gene, CDR1 is MGHRA while CDR2 is YSYEKL. Study-level results and caveats: Several of the top co-occurrence clusters appeared to be linked to parvovirus B19, influenza, CMV and Epstein-Barr virus, according to a later analysis. A few of the identified cytomegalovirus-associated TCR beta chains were confirmed in vitro to be specific for cytomegalovirus antigens. A further reported finding was that TCR beta sequences accurately predicted the HLA-A and HLA-B alleles for most subjects in the first cohort. In a later analysis, most CMV-associated TCR beta chains were found to appear HLA-restricted, with HLA associations seemingly driven largely by CMV exposure. A total of about 150 TCR beta chains were listed by the study as associated with cytomegalovirus. The classifier was reported to diagnose cytomegalovirus status with high specificity and sensitivity in both the original and validation cohorts. Because counts were too low, roughly 18 rarely observed V segments, including chromosome 9 orphons, were left out of the earlier analysis of some 640 of the donors. It was suggested by the authors that the approach could potentially be generalized to other disease states and immunological phenotypes. A cluster of highly shared sequence variants was judged likely to be a technical artifact of the sequencing pipeline. In a later analysis, TCR association rates were found to vary across HLA loci, with the most associated TCRs seen for DRB1 alleles and the fewest for HLA-C alleles. For the cohort, immune exposure information was limited to CMV serostatus. A later genetic analysis reported fewer N-insertions in productive TCRs among donors in an Asian-associated ancestry cluster than the roughly 620-donor mean. Correlated functional status among segregating V segments might be attributable to linkage disequilibrium, but an unknown experimental factor could not be ruled out. Some IMGT-functional V segments, including TRBV6-2 and TRBV6-3, could not be told apart with the 87-base-pair reads, so those segments were excluded. In a later genetic analysis, a missense DCLRE1C variant was associated with V-gene and J-gene trimming of TCR beta chains, and the association was replicated in an independent cohort. Sequencing depth was assumed to be roughly uniform across donors in the presence/absence analyses, though that assumption may not hold. In a later analysis, HLA-associated TCR beta chains were found to be more clonally expanded and to have lower generation probabilities than equally common non-associated chains. In this cohort, only TCR beta chains were sequenced, and detectable features were limited by the absence of alpha or paired-chain data. Strong co-occurrence of HLA alleles, especially DR and DQ, made assigning TCR associations to individual alleles difficult. Because HLA typing was missing for some donors at each locus, association tests included only the typed subset. Across donors, most TCR sequences were observed very rarely, whereas some public TCRs were present in many individuals. Specific HLA alleles were associated with about 17,000 TCR beta sequences at a false discovery rate of 0.05 in a later analysis. In an earlier analysis of around 600 of the donors, most TCR beta V segments appeared in productive rearrangements about 90% or about 30% of the time, broadly matching IMGT annotations.

Points on this clone: Which antigen it targets is not known. Base quality data are lacking; no much larger clone is found one base away.

This receptor was obtained from a male donor in good health and CMV-seronegative. Sequenced input: PBMCs. The chain employs TRBV4-1 and TRBJ2-5, with TRBD1 as a weak D call on 6 bases. The J call could be wrong; TRBJ2-7 is a better fit for the DNA end. The DNA reads TGCGCCAGCAGCCGGATTCCCCGGGACATGTCCTACGAGCAGTACTTC. This encodes CASSRIPRDMSYEQYF.